The rows below give T cell receptor beta chains drawn from one sample of a study of blood T cell repertoires in COVID-19. The method was immunoSEQ multiplex PCR; TCRdb's version includes in-frame clones alone and lacks a portion of them. The table has about 330,000 clones, approximately 89% seen once. The sequencing sample was made of PBMCs or T cells enriched from blood (not recorded which). The source is a man aged 30 to 39 who had recovered from COVID-19. CDR3s include the opening cysteine and the closing phenylalanine or tryptophan. The D gene is left open where the match is weak. Expanded clones are given a class, and other clones once, few, many or no size at all.

>TRBD2|TRBV24-1|NA|TRBJ2-2
CATSGLAGGRAGELFF
TGTGCCACCAGTGGACTAGCGGGGGGGCGCGCCGGGGAGCTGTTTTTT
>NA|TRBV11-2|NA|TRBJ1-2
CASSLIGRRVGGYTF
TGTGCCAGCAGCTTGATCGGGCGCAGGGTAGGAGGCTACACCTTC
>NA|TRBV18|NA|TRBJ2-6
CASSPLASSGANVLTF
TGTGCCAGCTCACCACTAGCGAGCTCTGGGGCCAACGTCCTGACTTTC
>NA|TRBV6-5|medium-sized|TRBJ1-2
CASRDLGGYGYTF
TGTGCCAGCAGGGACCTGGGGGGCTATGGCTACACCTTC
>NA|TRBV4-1|once|TRBJ2-1
CASSQDVRSDEQFF
TGCGCCAGCAGCCAAGATGTACGGTCCGATGAGCAGTTCTTC
>TRBD1|TRBV28|NA|TRBJ1-4
CASTSPTGQVNEKLFF
TGTGCCAGCACCTCACCCACGGGACAGGTTAATGAAAAACTGTTTTTT
>NA|TRBV27|NA|TRBJ1-5
CASSSVGSVKMQPQHF
TGTGCCAGCAGTTCCGTCGGGTCGGTGAAAATGCAGCCCCAGCATTTT
>TRBD1|TRBV18|NA|TRBJ1-1
CASSADRGPPREAFF
TGTGCCAGCTCAGCAGACAGGGGGCCGCCTAGAGAAGCTTTCTTT
>TRBD2|TRBV10-3|NA|TRBJ2-2
CAISESLAGAGTGELFF
TGTGCCATCAGTGAGTCGCTAGCGGGGGCGGGCACCGGGGAGCTGTTTTTT
>NA|TRBV28|NA|TRBJ1-5
CASSSTGYSGDNQPQHF
TGTGCCAGCAGCTCAACGGGATATTCGGGAGACAATCAGCCCCAGCATTTT